These 26 T cell receptor beta chains came from one sample sequenced in a study of T-cell reconstitution after alpha-beta-depleted transplantation in children. For TCRbeta, the library was prepared with unique molecular identifiers. TCRdb itself ran the PCR reads through MiXCR, one entry per CDR3 protein. The sample carries over 450,000 distinct CDR3 sequences, roughly 10% recorded once. The material was PBMCs, obtained before TCRalphabeta/CD19-depleted stem cell transplant. These receptors came from a child aged 2 to 15 with inherited bone marrow failure, due to receive a stem cell transplant.

This clonotype was observed many times. V usage is TRBV12-3 or TRBV12-4 and J usage is TRBJ2-5; possible D gene TRBD2, 5 bases. This CDR3 spans 14 amino acids. V dropped 10 bases and J dropped 5 bases, with 20 bases sitting between them. CDR3 nucleotide sequence: TGTGCCACCTCGTTAAGGGTATCGGGGGAGACCCAGTACTTC. Translated, it gives CATSLRVSGETQYF.

This clonotype was detected ten times or more. This rearrangement joins TRBV7-2 to TRBJ2-3; TRBD1 is a possible D gene (5 bases). Trimming took off 0 bases at V and 7 bases at J, with 8 bases between the two ends. The CDR3 spans 13 residues. Germline V CDR1 and CDR2: SGHTA, FQGNSA. CDR3 DNA: TGTGCCAGCAGCTTAGCGGGGCAAAATACGCAGTATTTT. It encodes CASSLAGQNTQYF.

This chain joins TRBV21-1 and TRBJ1-6; the table calls TRBD1, which could not be checked here. TRBV21-1 is given as a pseudogene. CDR3 length equals 16 residues. CDR3 in amino acids: CASSGRQRGYNSPLHF. The CDR3 DNA reads TGTGCCAGCAGCGGTCGACAAAGGGGGTATAATTCACCCCTCCACTTT.

This clonotype was seen repeatedly, ten times or more. The chain uses TRBV7-6 and TRBJ2-1; D is unclear. The CDR3 contains 12 residues. Germline CDR1 and CDR2: SGHVS and FNYEAQ. The V and J ends lost 2 bases and 8 bases respectively, with 7 bases between them. CDR3 amino acids: CASSLRGYEQFF. The CDR3 DNA sequence: TGTGCCAGCAGCTTACGCGGCTATGAGCAGTTCTTC.

This clonotype appeared many times. This chain connects TRBV11-3 to TRBJ2-1, with 16 bases fitting TRBD2. V shed 5 bases and J 6 bases; nucleotides not matched to a gene: 4. The CDR3 contains 16 residues. Per the germline V gene, CDR1 is SGHNT and CDR2 is YENEEA. The CDR3 bases are TGTGCCAGCAGCGCGGGACTAGCGGGAGGGCCCAATGAGCAGTTCTTC. Amino acids: CASSAGLAGGPNEQFF. The complete variable domain, with remaining parts taken from reference TRBV11-3 and TRBJ2-1, reads EAGVVQSPRYKIIEKKQPVAFWCNPISGHNTLYWYLQNLGQGPELLIRYENEEAVDDSQLPKDRFSAERLKGVDSTLKIQPAELGDSAVYLCASSAGLAGGPNEQFFGPGTRLTVL.

The gene calls are TRBV20-1 and TRBJ2-3; 10 bases are a match to TRBD2. The germline V gene has CDR1 DFQATT and CDR2 SNEGSKA (reference sequence). This CDR3 contains 16 residues. J gave up 3 bases and V 5 bases, and 11 bases lay outside the gene matches. The CDR3 protein is CSAPHILAGVTDTQYF. The CDR3 DNA sequence: TGCAGTGCTCCCCACATCCTAGCGGGAGTGACAGATACGCAGTATTTT.

This clonotype was seen repeatedly, ten times or more. The rearrangement links TRBV3-1 to TRBJ2-1, with D unresolved. CDR3 length: 13 amino acids. V lost 1 base and J lost 5, with 6 bases in between. Germline V lookup: CDR1 LGHDT, CDR2 YNNKEL (reference sequence). CDR3 region: CASSQVIDNEQFF. The CDR3 nucleotides are TGTGCCAGCAGCCAAGTTATAGACAATGAGCAGTTCTTC.

This clonotype showed up many times. V is TRBV6-5 and J is TRBJ1-6; D is unclear. Trimming shortened V by 0 bases and J by 9 bases, and 6 bases separated the two germline ends. The CDR3 is 13 amino acids. CDR1 and CDR2 from the germline V gene are MNHEY and SVGAGI. The CDR3 DNA follows: TGTGCCAGCAGTTACTCAGCCATTTCACCCCTCCACTTT. Its translation: CASSYSAISPLHF.

This clonotype was counted ten times or more. The chain recombines TRBV2 with TRBJ2-7; 10 positions match TRBD1. The length of the CDR3 is 14 residues. V gave up 7 bases and J gave up 4 bases; unmatched junction bases: 7. CDR1 SNHLY and CDR2 FYNNEI come from the germline V gene. The CDR3 coding sequence is TGTGCCAGCATTATGGGACAGGGGCTGTACGAGCAGTACTTC. Its translation is CASIMGQGLYEQYF.

This clonotype was recorded many times. V and J are TRBV7-2 and TRBJ2-1; D remains unclear. The CDR3 contains 13 residues. Germline V gene lookup returns CDR1 SGHTA and CDR2 FQGNSA. V lost 1 base, J lost 5 bases, and 6 bases lay in between. CDR3 loop: CASSLELHNEQFF. CDR3 sequence (DNA): TGTGCCAGCAGCTTAGAATTACACAATGAGCAGTTCTTC.

This clonotype appeared many times. V and J are TRBV5-1 and TRBJ2-3, with D possibly being TRBD1 or TRBD2 (5 bases each). The CDR3 has 15 amino acids. Trimming pared 1 base from V and 2 bases from J, leaving 11 bases between. Germline V lookup: CDR1 SGHRS, CDR2 YFSETQ. The CDR3 region is CASSLYGADTDTQYF. Here the CDR3 DNA reads TGCGCCAGCAGCTTGTACGGGGCAGACACAGATACGCAGTATTTT.

This clonotype was seen a handful of times. This rearrangement joins TRBV20-1 to TRBJ2-7, with 7 nucleotides matching TRBD2. The CDR3 loop spans 13 amino acids. Germline CDR1 and CDR2: DFQATT and SNEGSKA (reference sequence). V trimming: 6 bases; J trimming: 3 bases; junction bases outside the gene matches: 8. CDR3 amino acids: CSAPLAVDYEQYF. As DNA, the CDR3 is TGCAGTGCCCCCCTAGCGGTGGACTACGAGCAGTACTTC.

On this clonotype: This may come from a read error, since a much larger clone is one base off. J is TRBJ2-2 and V is TRBV6-6; no firm D call. The CDR3 runs to 12 residues. The germline V gene encodes CDR1 MNHNY and CDR2 SVGAGI (reference sequence). Trimming stripped 9 bases from V and 5 bases from J, with 10 bases between. CDR3 sequence: CASGRPTGELFF. The DNA for the CDR3 is TGTGCCAGTGGTCGGCCTACCGGGGAGCTGTTTTTT.

As for this clonotype: Since a much larger clone is just one base distant, this may be a read error. The chain links TRBV29-1 to TRBJ1-4; possibly TRBD1 for D (5 bases). Germline values: CDR1 SQVTM, CDR2 ANQGSEA. The CDR3 has 12 amino acids. CDR3 nucleotide sequence: TGCAGCGCATTGGGACGCTCGGAAAACCTGTTTTTT. Protein product: CSALGRSENLFF.

The chain carries TRBV20-1 and TRBJ2-4; no definite D call. Trimming stripped 1 base from V and 3 bases from J, with 7 bases between. Per germline, CDR1 DFQATT and CDR2 SNEGSKA (reference sequence). The CDR3 consists of 13 residues. This chain's CDR3 is CSARGGGKNIQYF. CDR3 DNA sequence: TGCAGTGCTAGAGGTGGCGGCAAAAACATTCAGTACTTC.

This chain joins TRBV5-4 and TRBJ2-3, with D perhaps matching TRBD2 (6 bases). Germline-derived CDR1 and CDR2 are SGHNT and YYREEE (reference sequence). The CDR3 runs 16 residues. Trimming left V 0 bases short and J 5 bases short, with 16 bases between. For the CDR3, the DNA is TGTGCCAGCAGCTTGGATAGCGGTAGGGCCAGAGATACGCAGTATTTT. As protein: CASSLDSGRARDTQYF.

This clonotype was seen at least ten times. The chain uses TRBV5-1 and TRBJ1-1; D is possibly TRBD1 (6 bases). With 6 bases removed from V and 3 bases from J, the gap between germline ends came to 6 bases. CDR3 size: 11 residues. The germline V gene has CDR1 SGHRS and CDR2 YFSETQ. CDR3 loop: CASTGDTEAFF. The CDR3 region has the DNA TGCGCCAGCACAGGGGACACTGAAGCTTTCTTT.

This clonotype was detected many times. The V and J genes are TRBV3-1 and TRBJ2-2; D is undetermined. CDR3 size: 13 residues. V lost 3 bases, J lost 5 bases, and 7 bases lay in between. Germline V gene sequence: CDR1 LGHDT, CDR2 YNNKEL (reference sequence). The CDR3, as DNA: TGTGCCAGCAGCCAGCTAGGGACCGGGGAGCTGTTTTTT. Amino acid sequence: CASSQLGTGELFF.

This clonotype was observed at least ten times. One end of the junction varies from germline; a read error may be responsible. The chain couples TRBV27 to TRBJ1-1; TRBD1 might be the D (6 bases). CDR3 size: 12 residues. Germline V CDR1 and CDR2: MNHEY, SMNVEV (reference sequence). The CDR3 bases are TGTGCCAGCAGCCCGGGACACCCGAAGCTAATCTTT. As protein: CASSPGHPKLIF.

This clonotype was counted only a few times. This chain links TRBV24-1 with TRBJ1-1; possible D gene TRBD1, 5 bases. V was shortened by 7 bases and J by 6 bases, with 17 bases between the two germline ends. The CDR3 sequence is 14 residues long. Per germline, CDR1 KGHDR and CDR2 SFDVKD. CDR3 DNA sequence: TGTGCCACCAGGGGTGGGGGAGTTGGTGCTGAAGCTTTCTTT. This gives the protein CATRGGGVGAEAFF.

This rearrangement joins TRBV6-2 or TRBV6-3 to TRBJ1-1; D perhaps matches TRBD1 (5 bases). Between the trimmed V and J ends, which lost 7 bases and 3 bases, there was a span of 12 bases. This CDR3 comprises 13 residues. Germline-derived CDR1 and CDR2 are MNHEY and SVGEGT. The CDR3 region is CASTLRVDTEAFF. For the CDR3, the DNA is TGTGCCAGCACCCTCAGGGTTGACACTGAAGCTTTCTTT.

At least ten counts were recorded for this clonotype. The chain recombines TRBV5-1 with TRBJ2-1; D remains ambiguous. Trimming took 3 bases from V and 5 from J, leaving 3 bases between them. CDR3 length: 11 amino acids. Germline-derived CDR1 and CDR2 are SGHRS and YFSETQ. The CDR3 protein is CASSSNNEQFF. The CDR3 DNA is TGCGCCAGCAGCTCAAACAATGAGCAGTTCTTC.

As regards this clonotype: One base away lies a much larger clone, so this may be a sequencing read error. This chain joins TRBV4-3 and TRBJ1-5; D is perhaps TRBD1 (5 bases). V lost 5 bases and J lost 2, with 13 bases in between. Germline CDR1 and CDR2: LGHNA and YSLEER. This CDR3 comprises 15 residues. This chain's CDR3 is CASSWERGGNQPQHF. CDR3 DNA sequence: TGCGCCAGCAGCTGGGAGAGGGGCGGCAATCAGCCCCAGCATTTT.

This clonotype was observed at least ten times. The V call is TRBV12-5, the J call TRBJ1-2; TRBD1 is a possible D gene (5 bases). V dropped 6 bases and J dropped 6 bases, with 20 bases sitting between them. Germline V lookup: CDR1 LGHNT, CDR2 FRNRAP. This CDR3 spans 15 amino acids. The CDR3 DNA is TGTGCTAGTGGAAACCAGGGATTGGATAAAGATGGCTACACCTTC. This codes for CASGNQGLDKDGYTF.

In this sample, this clonotype turned up many times. The genes are TRBV9 and TRBJ2-5; TRBD1 aligns across 9 bases. The CDR3 spans 16 residues. J was trimmed by 5 bases and V by 6 bases; bases with no gene match: 14. The germline V gene has CDR1 SGDLS and CDR2 YYNGEE. The CDR3 here is CASTVMRTGEGETQYF. The CDR3 nucleotides are TGTGCCAGCACCGTTATGCGGACAGGGGAGGGGGAGACCCAGTACTTC.

This clonotype was seen many times. The chain employs TRBV20-1 and TRBJ2-5; 10 positions agree with TRBD2. Germline assignment: CDR1 DFQATT and CDR2 SNEGSKA (reference sequence). V shed 5 bases and J 0 bases; nucleotides not matched to a gene: 15. There are 18 residues in the CDR3. In DNA, the CDR3 is TGCAGTGCTTATACTAGCGGGACCCTATCTTCGTACCAAGAGACCCAGTACTTC. Residues: CSAYTSGTLSSYQETQYF.